What follows is one T cell receptor beta chain and its context. Antigen specificity is unknown. This specimen comes from a study of CD8 T cells in ankylosing spondylitis. Study observations and caveats: Apparently characteristic of ankylosing spondylitis blood was a TCR beta motif (about eight highly homologous variants). The authors found the disease-linked clones to be CD8+ and relatively rare in peripheral blood.

V shed 3 bases, J shed 5 bases, and the junction held 13 bases outside the gene matches. CDR3 size: 15 residues. Germline V gene sequence: CDR1 DFQATT, CDR2 SNEGSKA (reference sequence). Generation of TCR beta libraries employed quantitative 5'-RACE incorporating molecular barcodes. TCRdb re-called the 5' RACE reads with MiXCR, one entry per CDR3 protein. The sample includes about 540,000 distinct CDR3 sequences, about 12% of them seen just once. Sequencing was performed on blood, either unsorted or a sorted T cell fraction (not recorded which). The receptor's source is a male donor with ankylosing spondylitis. The rearrangement links TRBV20-1 to TRBJ2-7, with 7 bases fitting TRBD1. The CDR3 here is CSASLPRTGFNEQYF. The DNA of the CDR3 is TGCAGTGCTAGCCTCCCTCGGACAGGTTTCAACGAGCAGTACTTC.